This passage covers 11 T cell receptor beta chains from one sample sequenced in a study of response to subunit inactivated influenza vaccine. TCRdb re-derived calls from the RT-PCR reads in MiXCR, one entry per CDR3 protein. The table lists over 400,000 distinct CDR3 sequences, 9.5% to 12% of them singletons. The sample in question was PBMCs from blood, obtained about 6 weeks after vaccination. These receptors were obtained from a man between 45 and 60 years old who received an inactivated influenza vaccine.

In this sample, this clonotype turned up a few times. The junction departs from the called germline gene at one end, perhaps through a read error. V and J are TRBV29-1 and TRBJ2-1; TRBD1 might be the D (5 bases). CDR1 is SQVTM, CDR2 ANQGSEA, per germline. The CDR3 sequence is 14 residues long. The CDR3 sequence is CSVAGQNSNNEQFF. The CDR3 DNA sequence: TGCAGCGTTGCAGGGCAGAACTCCAACAATGAGCAGTTCTTC.

This clonotype came up a few times. The chain carries TRBV12-3 or TRBV12-4 and TRBJ2-1; 11 nucleotides agree with TRBD2. This CDR3 comprises 17 residues. V was clipped by 0 bases and J by 6 bases; unmatched bases: 7. Here the CDR3 reads CASSLALSSGGFNEQFF. CDR3 coding DNA: TGTGCCAGCAGTTTAGCGCTGTCTAGCGGGGGGTTCAATGAGCAGTTCTTC.

The V call is TRBV2, the J call TRBJ2-3; no clear D gene. The V end lost 4 bases, the J end lost 8 bases, and 10 bases lay between the germline ends. In germline, CDR1 is SNHLY, CDR2 FYNNEI. The CDR3 consists of 12 residues. The CDR3: CASSALTTTQYF. The CDR3, as DNA: TGTGCCAGCAGTGCGCTTACAACTACGCAGTATTTT.

At least ten counts were recorded for this clonotype. The rearrangement links TRBV6-6 to TRBJ2-1; D uncertain. Looked up from germline, CDR1 is MNHNY and CDR2 is SVGAGI (reference sequence). CDR3 length: 11 residues. Trimming took off 7 bases at V and 4 bases at J, with 5 bases between the two ends. CDR3 DNA sequence: TGTGCCAGCAAGGCGTACAATGAGCAGTTCTTC. This gives the protein CASKAYNEQFF.

This clonotype was seen a few times. The rearrangement uses TRBV3-1 and TRBJ2-1; TRBD2 is a possible D gene (5 bases). The germline CDR1 and CDR2 sequences are LGHDT and YNNKEL (reference sequence). The CDR3 runs to 12 residues. V shed 1 base and J shed 9 bases, with 7 bases lying between them. CDR3 amino acids: CASSQVRGEQFF. CDR3 nucleotide sequence: TGTGCCAGCAGCCAAGTCCGGGGTGAGCAGTTCTTC.

This clonotype was seen repeatedly, ten times or more. The chain uses TRBV10-3 and TRBJ1-2; 10 nucleotides align to TRBD1. The CDR3 covers 16 residues. V trimming: 0 bases; J trimming: 2 bases; junction bases outside the gene matches: 3. Germline V CDR1 and CDR2: ENHRY, SYGVKD. This CDR3 is CAISESWTGGNYGYTF. The DNA for the CDR3 is TGTGCCATCAGTGAGTCATGGACAGGGGGAAACTATGGCTACACCTTC.

The chain combines TRBV12-3 or TRBV12-4 with TRBJ1-4; 8 bases map to TRBD1. The CDR3 contains 14 residues. V shed 6 bases and J 8 bases; nucleotides not matched to a gene: 8. In DNA form, the CDR3 reads TGTGCCAGCAGCATGACAGGGGTGGGCGAAAAACTGTTTTTT. This sequence encodes CASSMTGVGEKLFF.

There are a few counts of this clonotype. The rearrangement uses TRBV4-1 and TRBJ2-7, with 7 bases aligning to TRBD1. Germline CDR1 MGHRA, CDR2 YSYEKL. V dropped 4 bases and J dropped 2; count of bases not matched to a gene: 14. CDR3 length: 17 residues. The CDR3 coding sequence is TGCGCCAGCAGCCCTCTAGTACAGGGGAAGAGGCCCTACGAGCAGTACTTC. Protein sequence: CASSPLVQGKRPYEQYF.

The chain carries TRBV18 and TRBJ2-7; D is possibly TRBD1 or TRBD2 (5 bases each). This CDR3 has 14 residues. Germline CDR1 KGHSH, CDR2 LQKENI. V was cut by 4 bases and J by 7 bases, with 17 bases left in between. CDR3 sequence: CASSLTPGPIEQYF. For the CDR3, the DNA is TGTGCCAGCTCACTAACCCCGGGGCCAATTGAGCAGTACTTC.

This clonotype was seen only a few times. The chain is built from TRBV10-3 and TRBJ2-3; tentatively, D is TRBD1 or TRBD2 (5 bases each). Germline CDR1 ENHRY, CDR2 SYGVKD. This CDR3 contains 14 residues. V was cut by 6 bases and J by 0 bases, with 10 bases left in between. The chain's CDR3 is CAIRGTASTDTQYF. DNA for the CDR3: TGTGCCATCAGGGGGACGGCTAGCACAGATACGCAGTATTTT.

At least ten counts were recorded for this clonotype. The chain carries TRBV12-3 or TRBV12-4 and TRBJ2-7; D possibly corresponds to TRBD1 (6 bases). The CDR3 covers 12 residues. V was clipped by 2 bases and J by 5 bases, with 7 bases between them. The CDR3 sequence: CASSLRGNEQYF. CDR3 sequence (DNA): TGTGCCAGCAGTTTAAGGGGGAACGAGCAGTACTTC.